Listed below are T cell receptor beta chains from one sample, sequenced in a study of CXCR3-negative and CXCR3-positive naive CD8 T cells. TCRdb re-called the 5' RACE reads and shows each CDR3 protein once, DNA omitted. The table counts roughly 140,000 distinct CDR3 sequences; 0.25% to 0.3% lies in the top ten. The source material was naive CXCR3+ CD8+ T cells from blood. Receptor source: a human donor in good health. Some clones in this sample may be carry-over from other donors' samples. Each CDR3 is given with its conserved first and last residue.

>TRBJ2-4|TRBV28
CASSLWQGEAKNIQYF
>TRBJ1-2|TRBV4-3
CASSQAPDRGLRGYTF
>TRBJ2-7|TRBV4-1
CASSKAVSGFAYEQYF
>TRBJ2-7|TRBV28
CASSLPLGFYEQYF
>TRBJ1-2|TRBV5-1
CASREGIGYTF
>TRBJ2-5|TRBV7-8
CASSLGGLPGGETQYF
>TRBJ2-7|TRBV7-9
CASSPGPYEQYF
>TRBJ1-3|TRBV7-2
CASSHQGGGNTIYF
>TRBJ1-2|TRBV2
CASSEFSGGRSGGYTF
>TRBJ1-1|TRBV29-1
CSVETTGTAEAFF
>TRBJ2-1|TRBV6-2/TRBV6-3
CASSLSPNNEQFF
>TRBJ2-1|TRBV29-1
CSVEKSSYNEQFF
>TRBJ2-1|TRBV28
CASSLLGTDNEQFF
>TRBJ1-2|TRBV13
CASSLGSSTDGYTF
>TRBJ2-2|TRBV19
CASHQDRANTGELFF
>TRBJ1-1|TRBV20-1
CSARDLGTANTEAFF
>TRBJ1-1|TRBV29-1
CSGEIQGNTEAFF
>TRBJ2-2|TRBV9
CASSVVAGRGEGELFF
>TRBJ2-1|TRBV29-1
CSVPSGIYEQFF
>TRBJ2-3|TRBV4-2
CASSPLTSTDTQYF
>TRBJ2-2|TRBV7-6
CASSSPDRDTGELFF
>TRBJ2-6|TRBV29-1
CSVEDSRDKGSGANVLTF
>TRBJ2-2|TRBV4-3
CASSRSFIQGLNTGELFF
>TRBJ1-5|TRBV6-2/TRBV6-3
CASKYRSYSNQPQHF
>TRBJ2-5|TRBV5-6
CASSSLAGAGETQYF
>TRBJ2-5|TRBV7-8
CASSFIGEQETQYF
>TRBJ2-1|TRBV9
CASSAVGQGGLNEQFF
>TRBJ1-1|TRBV19
CASSTGGSEAFF
>TRBJ2-3|TRBV29-1
CSVSGTGPGDTQYF
>TRBJ1-1|TRBV7-9
CASRHRGPGDTEAFF
>TRBJ2-3|TRBV7-9
CASTPWGGDDTQYF
>TRBJ2-2|TRBV12-3/TRBV12-4
CASNVSTSLAGVGNTGELFF
>TRBJ2-5|TRBV6-5
CASSDQGAPFEETQYF
>TRBJ2-5|TRBV12-3/TRBV12-4
CASSETGGMEAQYF
>TRBJ2-3|TRBV13
CASSREDRADSTDTQYF
>TRBJ2-1|TRBV5-6
CASSLLSGNEQFF
>TRBJ2-7|TRBV7-9
CASSRDGGDEQYF
>TRBJ1-1|TRBV5-1
CASSFTQGMTEAFF
>TRBJ2-7|TRBV7-2
CASSLGQGTGYEQYF
>TRBJ2-5|TRBV7-7
CASSSWNQETQYF
>TRBJ2-2|TRBV7-9
CASSPPATGELFF
>TRBJ2-7|TRBV14
CASSQITGQPYEQYF
>TRBJ1-5|TRBV12-3/TRBV12-4
CASSPLENQPQHF
>TRBJ2-3|TRBV11-2
CASSQPHGLLTDTQYF
>TRBJ2-1|TRBV2
CATSPSHWDEQFF
>TRBJ2-1|TRBV30
CAWSSLLYNEQFF
>TRBJ2-7|TRBV12-3/TRBV12-4
CASSFVLNSYEQYF
>TRBJ2-3|TRBV29-1
CSVAPGEGGTDTQYF
>TRBJ2-5|TRBV29-1
CSVWTSGNQETQYF
>TRBJ1-5|TRBV7-2
CASSQEINQPQHF
>TRBJ2-7|TRBV29-1
CSVEAVGGYEQYF
>TRBJ2-5|TRBV7-6
CASSLRDSAGGPPKYF
>TRBJ2-2|TRBV4-3
CASSQGTGWNTGELFF
>TRBJ2-1|TRBV7-3
CASSLLSSGQEQFF